The sequence of this TCR beta chain was determined in a study of blood T cell repertoires in COVID-19. Study background: PBMCs, B-cell-depleted T cells, or T cells provided the cDNA or gDNA that made up the material.

The CDR3 covers 19 residues. Germline-derived CDR1 and CDR2 are SGHNT and YYREEE (reference sequence). With 2 bases clipped from V and 0 bases from J, the junction kept 13 bases outside the gene matches. This clone was detected a few times. Original processing notes: The assay estimated nucleated cells by amplifying reference gene primers. Libraries were prepared by immunoSEQ multiplex PCR; TCRdb keeps only in-frame clonotypes and omits some of them. Clone size and the V and J calls come from that table; the DNA yielded D and trimming. The profile covers fewer than 140,000 clones, with under 85% appearing a single time and 13% to 15% taken by the ten largest.

The chain is built from TRBV5-4 and TRBJ2-5; 10 nucleotides agree with TRBD2. This sequence was found in a woman aged 60 to 75 with acute or convalescent COVID-19. Sequences were obtained from peripheral blood. The CDR3 spells CASSFLRTSGRQYQETQYF. CDR3 nucleotide sequence: TGTGCCAGCAGCTTCTTAAGGACTAGCGGACGACAATACCAAGAGACCCAGTACTTC. The whole variable domain, filled in from reference TRBV5-4 and TRBJ2-5, reads ETGVTQSPTHLIKTRGQQVTLRCSSQSGHNTVSWYQQALGQGPQFIFQYYREEENGRGNFPPRFSGLQFPNYSSELNVNALELDDSALYLCASSFLRTSGRQYQETQYFGPGTRLLVL.